This T cell receptor (beta chain) was identified in a study of graft-versus-host responses after intestinal transplantation (dated by TCRdb to the early 2020s). For context, the study as a whole: Recipients received multivisceral, liver-intestinal, or isolated intestinal transplants. Bulk TCR-beta CDR3 sequencing was used to track graft-versus-host and host-versus-graft alloreactive T cell clones in the graft, circulation and bone marrow after intestinal transplantation. Rather than being sequenced by the commercial service, samples from a few later patients were sequenced in-house on an Illumina MiSeq and processed with MiXCR. A peak of at least 4% donor T cells among recipient peripheral blood mononuclear cells was the definition used for donor T cell macrochimerism. All recipients received anti-thymocyte globulin induction followed by maintenance tacrolimus and steroids for about three years. The cohort enrolled about two dozen intestinal transplant recipients, one of whom was a retransplant, and a few patients without pretransplant specimens were excluded. Alloreactive clones were identified by sequencing pre-transplant mixed lymphocyte reaction products and comparing them with unstimulated pre-transplant donor and recipient T cells.

Points the paper makes about the study in general: Patients with donor T cell macrochimerism had high GvH to HvG T cell clonal ratios in their allografts. GvH clones were found in recipient bone marrow, and some of the GvH clones appeared earlier in ileal mucosa or blood, which is consistent with an intestinal mucosal origin. Early after transplant, declines in HvG clones were associated with peak levels of circulating GvH clones. The conclusions were limited by the relatively low number and heterogeneity of the intestinal transplant patients.

Comments on this clone: Its specific antigen is unknown. No clone much larger than this one lies a single base away; base qualities are absent.

Receptors were amplified or captured by the immunoSEQ multiplex PCR assay. In most patients, genomic DNA was isolated using the Qiagen DNeasy Blood and Tissue Kit and sent frozen to Adaptive Biotechnologies for TCR sequencing. High-throughput TCR-beta CDR3 sequencing of genomic DNA from most patients was performed by Adaptive Biotechnologies. Concerning the study's data processing: TCR sequencing data were retrieved from Adaptive's ImmunoSEQ software for some 17 patients, whereas a few other patients were processed with MiXCR and VDJtools. CD4 versus CD8 sorting errors were corrected by removing sequences found in both subsets at a frequency ratio below 5:1. CDR3 nucleotide sequences shared between donor and recipient were removed because their origin could not be assigned. To count as alloreactive, a clone needed at least 2-fold expansion over unstimulated cells and a minimum CFSE-low frequency of 0.002% (template counts) or 0.001% (read counts). A clone was considered mappable if detected in the sequenced pre-transplant spleen, lymph node, or MLR CFSE-low populations of the donor or recipient. The cumulative frequency of alloreactive clones was calculated as a percentage of all sequences, weighted by copy number. TCRdb re-hosts the immuneACCESS table, in-frame sequences only. Its copies lack some clones; in the studies checked, an unresolved V gene accounts for under half of them, and the cause for the rest is not known. V, J and clone size derive from that table, while D and trimming were established from the DNA sequence. In all, the sample holds some 110,000 clones, and roughly nine tenths of those were seen once. The ten top clones hold roughly 0.24% of the sample.

The time point label for this specimen denotes: cells obtained before transplantation from donor or recipient. CD3+CD4+ and CD3+CD8+ populations were FACS-sorted from unstimulated pre-transplant donor and recipient cells taken from spleen or lymph nodes. Taken from cysteine to phenylalanine, the CDR3 has 11 residues. Only the CDR3 DNA stays, 33 bases, in frame from base 1. The trim is 7 bases for V and 2 bases for J, with a gap of 5 bases between the germline ends. CDR1 and CDR2 are drawn from the germline V gene (reference sequence): SGHNT, YYREEE. The TCR sequence derives from a human donor who was the organ donor for an intestinal transplant. Here the chain combines TRBV5-4 and TRBJ2-3; no D gene call is confident. The specimen was unstimulated CD4+ T cells sorted from spleen or lymph node cells, collected before transplant. DNA sequence: TGTGCCAGCGGCGACACAGATACGCAGTATTTT. Its translation is CASGDTDTQYF.